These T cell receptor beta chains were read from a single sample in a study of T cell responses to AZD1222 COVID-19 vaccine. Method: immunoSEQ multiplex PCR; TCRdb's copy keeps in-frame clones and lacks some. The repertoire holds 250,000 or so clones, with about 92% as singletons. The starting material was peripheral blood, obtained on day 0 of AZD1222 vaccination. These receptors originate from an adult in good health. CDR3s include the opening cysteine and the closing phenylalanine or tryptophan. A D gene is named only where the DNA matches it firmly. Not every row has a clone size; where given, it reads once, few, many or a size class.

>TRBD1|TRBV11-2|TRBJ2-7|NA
TGTGCCAGCAGCTTAATGGACAGGGCCAACTACGAGCAGTACTTC
CASSLMDRANYEQYF
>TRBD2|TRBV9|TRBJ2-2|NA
TGTGCCAGCAGCCCCCCCGGGGGGGCAAACACCGGGGAGCTGTTTTTT
CASSPPGGANTGELFF
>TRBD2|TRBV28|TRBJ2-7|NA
TGTGCCAGCAGTCAACTAGCGGGAGGGGCCTACGAGCAGTACTTC
CASSQLAGGAYEQYF
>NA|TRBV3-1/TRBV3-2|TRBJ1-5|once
TGTGCCAGCAGCCATAGACGGAGGGAACAGCCCCAGCATTTT
CASSHRRREQPQHF
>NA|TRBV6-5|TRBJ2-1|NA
TGTGCCAGCAGTTCCCTGGGGGGACCCTACAATGAGCAGTTCTTC
CASSSLGGPYNEQFF
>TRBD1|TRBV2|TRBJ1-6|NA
TGTGCCAGCAGTACGGACAGGGGCTCGGATGCGTCACCCCTCCACTTT
CASSTDRGSDASPLHF
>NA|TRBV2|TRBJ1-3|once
TGTGCCAGCAGTGATACAGTCTCTGGAAACACCATATATTTT
CASSDTVSGNTIYF
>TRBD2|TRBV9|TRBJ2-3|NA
TGTGCCAGCAGCGTAGTTGGCGGGGGGGCCGTTGATGGCACAGATACGCAGTATTTT
CASSVVGGGAVDGTDTQYF
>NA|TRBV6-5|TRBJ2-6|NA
TGTGCCAGCAGGAGCTCTGGGGCCAACGTCCTGACTTTC
CASRSSGANVLTF
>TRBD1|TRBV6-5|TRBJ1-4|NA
TGTGCCAGCAGTTACAACAGGGGGGCTGAAAAACTGTTTTTT
CASSYNRGAEKLFF
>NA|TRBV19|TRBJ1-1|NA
TGTGCCAGTAGTACCCCGGCGGGGGTTTCTGAAGCTTTCTTT
CASSTPAGVSEAFF
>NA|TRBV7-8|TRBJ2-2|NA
TGTGCCAGCAGCTTCGGGCCATACACCGGGGAGCTGTTTTTT
CASSFGPYTGELFF
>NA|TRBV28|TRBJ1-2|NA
TGTGCCAGCAGACAGTTGGGACGGACGGGTGGCTACACCTTC
CASRQLGRTGGYTF
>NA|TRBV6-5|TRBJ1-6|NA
TGTGCCAGCAGTTACTCGACAGCTTATAATTCACCCCTCCACTTT
CASSYSTAYNSPLHF
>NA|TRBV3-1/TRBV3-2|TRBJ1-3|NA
TGTGCCAGCAGCCCCTTCGGGGAGTACTCTGGAAACACCATATATTTT
CASSPFGEYSGNTIYF
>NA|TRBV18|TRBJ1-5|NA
TGTGCCAGCTCACAGGGCGGGAACGTAAATCAGCCCCAGCATTTT
CASSQGGNVNQPQHF
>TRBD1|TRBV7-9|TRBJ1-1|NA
TGTGCCAGCACCAGGGGGGATGGGAGAACTGAAGCTTTCTTT
CASTRGDGRTEAFF
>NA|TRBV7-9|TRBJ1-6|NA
TGTGCCAGCAGCTCCGGGAGCTCCTATAATTCACCCCTCCACTTT
CASSSGSSYNSPLHF
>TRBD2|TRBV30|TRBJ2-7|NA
TGTGCCTGGCGTCTGACGGGGGGGGCCCACGAGCAGTACTTC
CAWRLTGGAHEQYF